This paragraph reports one T cell receptor (beta chain). What it binds is not known. Primers for the PCR totalled 60 Vbeta and 13 Jbeta. Assay: immunoSEQ multiplex PCR; the TCRdb copy retains only in-frame clones and omits some. The sample has roughly 51,000 clones. This record comes from a study of cytomegalovirus exposure and HLA in healthy donors. J gave up 3 bases and V 1 base, and 10 bases lay outside the gene matches. The CDR3 sequence is 17 residues long. Germline CDR1 is SGHNT and CDR2 is YYREEE (reference sequence). Study conclusions and caveats: It was 150 to 200 TCR beta chains that were listed as cytomegalovirus-associated.

This receptor was obtained from a woman aged 35 to 49 in good health and CMV-seronegative. The chain joins TRBV5-4 to TRBJ1-1, with 9 bases lining up with TRBD1. Sequenced material: PBMCs. Here the CDR3 DNA reads TGTGCCAGCAGCTTGAGTGTGACAGGGGGGGTTGACACTGAAGCTTTCTTT. This gives the protein CASSLSVTGGVDTEAFF.